This T cell receptor (beta chain) is drawn from a study of blood T cell repertoires in COVID-19. Background on the study: The study drew acute and convalescent COVID-19 samples from the United States, Italy and Spain. Sources were T cells, B-cell-depleted T cells, or PBMCs; the material itself was cDNA or gDNA.

Authors' methods: Amplification of reference gene primers provided the estimated nucleated cell counts. Generated by immunoSEQ multiplex PCR, the TCRdb table keeps only in-frame clones and is missing some. V, J and clone size derive from that table, while D and trimming were established from the DNA sequence. The sample carries 60,000 to 75,000 clones, around 83% recorded once. Note on this clone: Other DNA sequences in this sample translate to the same CDR3.

With 4 bases clipped from V and 7 bases from J, the junction kept 6 bases outside the gene matches. CDR1 and CDR2 (germline): LNHDA, SQIVND (reference sequence). The CDR3 extends over 14 amino acids. This clonotype originated in a man aged 65 to 79 with active COVID-19. Sequencing was performed on peripheral blood. The genes are TRBV19 and TRBJ1-5; 8 positions agree with TRBD1. CDR3 bases: TGTGCCAGTAGTACCGGACAGGGAGGGCAGCCCCAGCATTTT. Its protein product is CASSTGQGGQPQHF.